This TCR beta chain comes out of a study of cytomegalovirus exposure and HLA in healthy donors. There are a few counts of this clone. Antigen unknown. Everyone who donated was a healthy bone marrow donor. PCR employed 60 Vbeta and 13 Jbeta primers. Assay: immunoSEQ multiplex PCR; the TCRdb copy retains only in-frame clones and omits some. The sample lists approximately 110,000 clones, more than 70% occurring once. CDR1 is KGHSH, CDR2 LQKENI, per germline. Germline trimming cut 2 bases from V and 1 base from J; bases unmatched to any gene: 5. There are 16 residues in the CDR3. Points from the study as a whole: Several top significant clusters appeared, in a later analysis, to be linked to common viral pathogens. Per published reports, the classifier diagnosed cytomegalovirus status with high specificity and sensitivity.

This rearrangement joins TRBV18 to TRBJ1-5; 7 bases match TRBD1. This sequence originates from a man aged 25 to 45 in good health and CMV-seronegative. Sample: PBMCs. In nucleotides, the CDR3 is TGTGCCAGCTCACCAGACAGGGAATGGAGCAATCAGCCCCAGCATTTT. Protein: CASSPDREWSNQPQHF.